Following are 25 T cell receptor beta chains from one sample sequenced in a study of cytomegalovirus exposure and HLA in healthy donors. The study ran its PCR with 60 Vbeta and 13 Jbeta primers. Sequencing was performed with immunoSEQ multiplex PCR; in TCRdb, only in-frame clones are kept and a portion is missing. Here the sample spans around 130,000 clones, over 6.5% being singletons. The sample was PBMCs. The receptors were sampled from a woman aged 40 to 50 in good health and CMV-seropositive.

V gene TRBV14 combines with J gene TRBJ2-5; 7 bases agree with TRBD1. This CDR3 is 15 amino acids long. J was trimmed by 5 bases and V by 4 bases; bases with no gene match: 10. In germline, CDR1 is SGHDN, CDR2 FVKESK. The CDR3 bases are TGTGCCAGCAGCCTCGAAGGGGGCGGGTCGGAGACCCAGTACTTC. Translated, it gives CASSLEGGGSETQYF.

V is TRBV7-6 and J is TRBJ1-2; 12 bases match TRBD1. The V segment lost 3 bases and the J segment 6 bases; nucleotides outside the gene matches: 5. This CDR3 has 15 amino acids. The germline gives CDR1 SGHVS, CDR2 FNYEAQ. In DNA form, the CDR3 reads TGTGCCAGCAGCTTGGGGGACAGGGGGCTTCATGGCTACACCTTC. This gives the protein CASSLGDRGLHGYTF.

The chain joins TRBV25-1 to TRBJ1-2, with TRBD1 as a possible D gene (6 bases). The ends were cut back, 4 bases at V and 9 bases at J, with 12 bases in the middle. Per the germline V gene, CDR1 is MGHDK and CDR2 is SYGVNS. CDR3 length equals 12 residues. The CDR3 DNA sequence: TGTGCCAGCAGTGCTCAGGGGATCCGCTACACCTTC. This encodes CASSAQGIRYTF.

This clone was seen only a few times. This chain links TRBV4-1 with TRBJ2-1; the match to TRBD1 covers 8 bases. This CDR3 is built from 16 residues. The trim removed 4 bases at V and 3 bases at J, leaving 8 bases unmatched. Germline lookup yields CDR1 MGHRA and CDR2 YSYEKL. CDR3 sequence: CASSPPRQGIYNEQFF. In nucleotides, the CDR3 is TGCGCCAGCAGCCCCCCTCGACAGGGGATCTACAATGAGCAGTTCTTC.

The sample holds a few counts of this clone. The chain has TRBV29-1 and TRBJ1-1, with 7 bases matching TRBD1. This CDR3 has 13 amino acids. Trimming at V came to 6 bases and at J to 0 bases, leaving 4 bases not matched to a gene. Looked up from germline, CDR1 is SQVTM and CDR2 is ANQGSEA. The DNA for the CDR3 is TGCAGCGTGGGACAGACTCTGAACACTGAAGCTTTCTTT. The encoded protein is CSVGQTLNTEAFF.

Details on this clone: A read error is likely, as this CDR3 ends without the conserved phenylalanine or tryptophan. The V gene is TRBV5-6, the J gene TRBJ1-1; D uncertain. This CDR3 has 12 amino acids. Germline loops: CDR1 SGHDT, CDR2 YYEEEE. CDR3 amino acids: CASRYRAAEAFV. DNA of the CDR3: TGTGCAAGCAGGTATAGAGCTGCTGAAGCTTTCGTT.

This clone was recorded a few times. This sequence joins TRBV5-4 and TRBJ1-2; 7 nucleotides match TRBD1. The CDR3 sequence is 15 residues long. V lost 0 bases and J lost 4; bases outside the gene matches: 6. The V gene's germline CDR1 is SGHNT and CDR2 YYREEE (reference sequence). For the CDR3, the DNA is TGTGCCAGCAGCTTGGTTCAGGACAGGATCTATGGCTACACCTTC. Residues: CASSLVQDRIYGYTF.

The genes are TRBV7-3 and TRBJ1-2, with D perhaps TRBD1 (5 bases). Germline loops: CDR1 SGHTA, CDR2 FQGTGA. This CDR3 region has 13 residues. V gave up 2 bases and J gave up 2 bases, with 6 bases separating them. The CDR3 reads CASSLGANYGYTF. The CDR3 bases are TGTGCCAGCAGCTTAGGGGCGAACTATGGCTACACCTTC.

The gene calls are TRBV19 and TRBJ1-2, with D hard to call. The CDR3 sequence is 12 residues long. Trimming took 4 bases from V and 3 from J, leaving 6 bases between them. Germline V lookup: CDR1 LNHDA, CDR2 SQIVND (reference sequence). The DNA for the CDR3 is TGTGCCAGTAGTAGGAGAGACTATGGCTACACCTTC. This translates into CASSRRDYGYTF.

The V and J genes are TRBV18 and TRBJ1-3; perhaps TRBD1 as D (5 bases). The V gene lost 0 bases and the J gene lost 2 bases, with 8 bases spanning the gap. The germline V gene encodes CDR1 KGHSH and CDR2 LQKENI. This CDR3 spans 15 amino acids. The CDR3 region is CASSPPWGAGNTIYF. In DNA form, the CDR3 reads TGTGCCAGCTCACCACCGTGGGGGGCTGGAAACACCATATATTTT. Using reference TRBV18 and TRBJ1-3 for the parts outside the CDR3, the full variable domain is NAGVMQNPRHLVRRRGQEARLRCSPMKGHSHVYWYRQLPEEGLKFMVYLQKENIIDESGMPKERFSAEFPKEGPSILRIQQVVRGDSAAYFCASSPPWGAGNTIYFGEGSWLTVV.

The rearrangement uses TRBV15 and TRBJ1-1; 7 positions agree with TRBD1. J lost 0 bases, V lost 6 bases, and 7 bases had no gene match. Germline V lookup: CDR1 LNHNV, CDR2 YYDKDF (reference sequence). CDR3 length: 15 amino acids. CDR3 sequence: CATRGTGTVNTEAFF. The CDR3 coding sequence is TGTGCCACCAGAGGCACCGGGACAGTGAACACTGAAGCTTTCTTT.

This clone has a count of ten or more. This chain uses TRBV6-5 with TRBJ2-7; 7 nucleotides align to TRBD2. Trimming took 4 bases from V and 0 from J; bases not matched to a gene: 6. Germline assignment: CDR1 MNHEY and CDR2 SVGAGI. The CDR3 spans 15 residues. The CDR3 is CASSFSGTGSYEQYF. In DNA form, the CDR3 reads TGTGCCAGCAGTTTCAGCGGGACGGGCTCCTACGAGCAGTACTTC.

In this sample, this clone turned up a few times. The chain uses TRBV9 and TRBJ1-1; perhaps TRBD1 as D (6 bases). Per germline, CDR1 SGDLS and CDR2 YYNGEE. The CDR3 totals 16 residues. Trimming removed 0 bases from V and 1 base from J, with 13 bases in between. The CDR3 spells CASSVGGGGRNTEAFF. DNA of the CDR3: TGTGCCAGCAGCGTAGGAGGGGGGGGGAGGAACACTGAAGCTTTCTTT. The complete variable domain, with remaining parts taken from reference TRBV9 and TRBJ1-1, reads DSGVTQTPKHLITATGQRVTLRCSPRSGDLSVYWYQQSLDQGLQFLIQYYNGEERAKGNILERFSAQQFPDLHSELNLSSLELGDSALYFCASSVGGGGRNTEAFFGQGTRLTVV.

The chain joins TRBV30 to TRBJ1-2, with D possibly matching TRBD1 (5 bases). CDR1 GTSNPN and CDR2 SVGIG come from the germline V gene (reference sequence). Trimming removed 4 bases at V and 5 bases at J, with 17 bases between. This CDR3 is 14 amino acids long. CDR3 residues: CAWKLSPGRYGYTF. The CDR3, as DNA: TGTGCCTGGAAACTGAGCCCAGGGCGATATGGCTACACCTTC.

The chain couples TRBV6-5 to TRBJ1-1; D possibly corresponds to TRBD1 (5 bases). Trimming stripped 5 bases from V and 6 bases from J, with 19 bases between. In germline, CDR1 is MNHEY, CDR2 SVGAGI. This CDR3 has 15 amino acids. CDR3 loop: CASSHTTGGLPEAFF. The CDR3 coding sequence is TGTGCCAGCAGTCACACTACCGGGGGGTTGCCTGAAGCTTTCTTT.

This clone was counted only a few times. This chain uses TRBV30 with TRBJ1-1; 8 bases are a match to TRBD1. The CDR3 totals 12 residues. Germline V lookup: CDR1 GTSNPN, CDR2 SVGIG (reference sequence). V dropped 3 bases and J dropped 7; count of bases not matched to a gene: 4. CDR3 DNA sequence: TGTGCCTGGAGAGCAACAGGGGGTGAAGCTTTCTTT. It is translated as CAWRATGGEAFF.

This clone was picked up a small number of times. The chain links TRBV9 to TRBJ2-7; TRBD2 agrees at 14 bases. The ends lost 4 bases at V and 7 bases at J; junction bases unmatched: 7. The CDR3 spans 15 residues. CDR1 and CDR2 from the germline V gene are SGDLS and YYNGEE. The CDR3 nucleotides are TGTGCCAGCAGCTTGGGACTAGCGGGGGCGGGGGAGCAGTACTTC. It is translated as CASSLGLAGAGEQYF.

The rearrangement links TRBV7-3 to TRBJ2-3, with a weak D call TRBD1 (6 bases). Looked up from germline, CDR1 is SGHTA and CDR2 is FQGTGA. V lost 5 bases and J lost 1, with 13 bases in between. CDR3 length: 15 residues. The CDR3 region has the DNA TGTGCCAGCAGCGCCTGGGACATAGGCACAGATACGCAGTATTTT. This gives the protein CASSAWDIGTDTQYF.

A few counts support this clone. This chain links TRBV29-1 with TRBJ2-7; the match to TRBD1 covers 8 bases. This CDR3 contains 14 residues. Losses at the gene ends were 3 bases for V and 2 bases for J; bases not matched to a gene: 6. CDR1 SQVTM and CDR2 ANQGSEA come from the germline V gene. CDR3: CSVELTGAAYEQYF. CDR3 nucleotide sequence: TGCAGCGTTGAGTTGACAGGGGCCGCCTACGAGCAGTACTTC.

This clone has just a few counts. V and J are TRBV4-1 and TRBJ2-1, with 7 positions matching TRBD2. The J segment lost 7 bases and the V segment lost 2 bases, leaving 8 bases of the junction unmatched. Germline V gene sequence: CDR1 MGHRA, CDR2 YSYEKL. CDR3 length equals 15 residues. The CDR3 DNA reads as TGCGCCAGCAGCCAAACCGGGGGGAACAGGAATGAGCAGTTCTTC. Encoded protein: CASSQTGGNRNEQFF.

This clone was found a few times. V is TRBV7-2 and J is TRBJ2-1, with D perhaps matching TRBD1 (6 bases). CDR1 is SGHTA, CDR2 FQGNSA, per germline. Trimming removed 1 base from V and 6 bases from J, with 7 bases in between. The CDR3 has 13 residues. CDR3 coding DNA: TGTGCCAGCAGCTTAGGGACAGTCAATGAGCAGTTCTTC. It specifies CASSLGTVNEQFF.

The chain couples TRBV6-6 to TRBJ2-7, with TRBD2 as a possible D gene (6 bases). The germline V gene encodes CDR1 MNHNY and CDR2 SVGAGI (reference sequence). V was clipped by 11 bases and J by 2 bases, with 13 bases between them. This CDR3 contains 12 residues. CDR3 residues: CASSGGTYEQYF. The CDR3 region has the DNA TGTGCCTCCTCCGGGGGTACCTACGAGCAGTACTTC.

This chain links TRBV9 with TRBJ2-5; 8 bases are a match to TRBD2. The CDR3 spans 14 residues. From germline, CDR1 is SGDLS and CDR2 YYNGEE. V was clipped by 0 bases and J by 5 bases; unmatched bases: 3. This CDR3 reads CASSVVASGETQYF. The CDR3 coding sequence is TGTGCCAGCAGCGTAGTGGCTAGCGGGGAGACCCAGTACTTC.

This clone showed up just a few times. CDR3 region: CASATWTVNSPLHF. Written as DNA, the CDR3 is TGTGCCAGCGCTACTTGGACAGTGAATTCACCCCTCCACTTT. This rearrangement joins TRBV7-8 to TRBJ1-6; a weak D match, TRBD1 (6 bases). The CDR3 extends over 14 amino acids. Germline lookup yields CDR1 SGHVS and CDR2 FQNEAQ. The V end lost 8 bases, the J end lost 7 bases, and 15 bases lay between the germline ends.

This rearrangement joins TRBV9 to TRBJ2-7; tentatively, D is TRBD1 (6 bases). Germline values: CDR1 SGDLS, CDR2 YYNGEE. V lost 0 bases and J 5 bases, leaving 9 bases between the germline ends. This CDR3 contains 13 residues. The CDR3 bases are TGTGCCAGCAGCGTAGACACAGGGAACGAGCAGTACTTC. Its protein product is CASSVDTGNEQYF.